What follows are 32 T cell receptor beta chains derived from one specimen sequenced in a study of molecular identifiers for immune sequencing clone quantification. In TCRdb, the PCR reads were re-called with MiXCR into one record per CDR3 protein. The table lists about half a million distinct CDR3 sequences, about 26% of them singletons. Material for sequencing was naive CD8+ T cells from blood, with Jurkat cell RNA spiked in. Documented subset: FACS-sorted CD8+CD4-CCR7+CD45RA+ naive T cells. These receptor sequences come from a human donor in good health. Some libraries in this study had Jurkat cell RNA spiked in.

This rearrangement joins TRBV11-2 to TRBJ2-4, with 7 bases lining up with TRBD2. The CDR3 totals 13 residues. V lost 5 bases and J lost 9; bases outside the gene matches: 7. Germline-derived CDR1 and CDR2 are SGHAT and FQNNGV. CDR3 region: CASSAGLEGIQYF. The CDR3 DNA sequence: TGTGCCAGCAGCGCAGGACTAGAAGGCATTCAGTACTTC. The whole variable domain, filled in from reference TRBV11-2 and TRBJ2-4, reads EAGVAQSPRYKIIEKRQSVAFWCNPISGHATLYWYQQILGQGPKLLIQFQNNGVVDDSQLPKDRFSAERLKGVDSTLKIQPAKLEDSAVYLCASSAGLEGIQYFGAGTRLSVL.

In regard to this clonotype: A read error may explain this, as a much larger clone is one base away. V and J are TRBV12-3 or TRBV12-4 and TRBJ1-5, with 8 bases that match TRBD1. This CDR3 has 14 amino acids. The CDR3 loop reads CSSTRTGTDQPQHF. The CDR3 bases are TGTTCCAGCACCCGGACAGGGACGGACCAGCCCCAGCATTTT.

CDR3 sequence reads: CASSTLGGGTQYF. The CDR3 bases are TGTGCCAGCAGTACATTGGGGGGAGGGACCCAGTACTTC. The chain links TRBV6-5 to TRBJ2-5; a possible D gene is TRBD2 (6 bases). The CDR3 runs to 13 residues. The V end was cut by 5 bases, the J end by 7 bases, with 14 bases between. Germline assignment: CDR1 MNHEY and CDR2 SVGAGI.

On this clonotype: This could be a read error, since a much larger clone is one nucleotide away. CDR3: CASRILNTGELFF. The CDR3, as DNA: TGTGCCAGTAGAATCCTGAACACCGGGGAGCTGTTTTTT. The chain is built from TRBV19 and TRBJ2-2; D unresolved. Germline CDR1 LNHDA, CDR2 SQIVND (reference sequence). Trimming pared 6 bases from V and 1 base from J, leaving 6 bases between. The CDR3 consists of 13 residues.

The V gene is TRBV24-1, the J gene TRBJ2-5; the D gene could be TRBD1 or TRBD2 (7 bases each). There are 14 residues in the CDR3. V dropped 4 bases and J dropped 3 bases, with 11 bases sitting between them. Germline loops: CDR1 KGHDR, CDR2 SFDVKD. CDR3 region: CATSEGGTEETQYF. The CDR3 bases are TGTGCCACCAGTGAGGGAGGGACAGAAGAGACCCAGTACTTC.

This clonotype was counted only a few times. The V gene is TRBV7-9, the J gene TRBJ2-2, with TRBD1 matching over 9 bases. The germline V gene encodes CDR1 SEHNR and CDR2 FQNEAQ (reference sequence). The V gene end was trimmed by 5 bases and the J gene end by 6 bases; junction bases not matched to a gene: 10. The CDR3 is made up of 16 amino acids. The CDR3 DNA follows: TGTGCCAGCAGCCATGACGAGGACAGGGGACCCGGGGAGCTGTTTTTT. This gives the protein CASSHDEDRGPGELFF.

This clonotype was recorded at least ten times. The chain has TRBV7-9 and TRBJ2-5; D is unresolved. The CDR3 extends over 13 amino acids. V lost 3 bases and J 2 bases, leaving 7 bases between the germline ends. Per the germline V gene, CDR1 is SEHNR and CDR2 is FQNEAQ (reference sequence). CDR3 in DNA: TGTGCCAGCAGCTTTATGTTACAAGAGACCCAGTACTTC. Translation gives CASSFMLQETQYF.

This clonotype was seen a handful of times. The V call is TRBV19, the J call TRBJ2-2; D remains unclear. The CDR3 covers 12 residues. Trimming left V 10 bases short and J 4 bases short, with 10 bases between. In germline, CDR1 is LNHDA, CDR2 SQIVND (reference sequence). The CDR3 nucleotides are TGTGCCACTAACGGACCCACCGGGGAGCTGTTTTTT. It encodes CATNGPTGELFF.

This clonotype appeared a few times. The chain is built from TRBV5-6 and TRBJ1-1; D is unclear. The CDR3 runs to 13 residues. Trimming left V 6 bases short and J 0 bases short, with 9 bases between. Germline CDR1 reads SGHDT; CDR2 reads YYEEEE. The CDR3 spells CASNSGLNTEAFF. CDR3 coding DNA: TGTGCCAGCAACAGCGGCCTGAACACTGAAGCTTTCTTT.

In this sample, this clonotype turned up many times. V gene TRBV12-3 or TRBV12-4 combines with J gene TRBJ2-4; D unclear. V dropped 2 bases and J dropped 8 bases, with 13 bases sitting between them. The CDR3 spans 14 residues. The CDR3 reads CASSLWLTEDIQYF. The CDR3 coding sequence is TGTGCCAGCAGTTTATGGCTGACCGAGGACATTCAGTACTTC.

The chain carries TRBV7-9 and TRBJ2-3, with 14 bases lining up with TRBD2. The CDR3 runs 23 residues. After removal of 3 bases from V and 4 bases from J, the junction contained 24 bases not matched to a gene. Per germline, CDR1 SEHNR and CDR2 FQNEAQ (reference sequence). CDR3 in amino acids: CASSFLPGLAGDNHRFSADTQYF. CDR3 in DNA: TGTGCCAGCAGCTTTTTACCGGGACTAGCGGGGGACAACCACAGGTTTTCCGCAGATACGCAGTATTTT. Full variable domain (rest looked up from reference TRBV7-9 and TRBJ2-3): DTGVSQNPRHKITKRGQNVTFRCDPISEHNRLYWYRQTLGQGPEFLTYFQNEAQLEKSRLLSDRFSAERPKGSFSTLEIQRTEQGDSAMYLCASSFLPGLAGDNHRFSADTQYFGPGTRLTVL.

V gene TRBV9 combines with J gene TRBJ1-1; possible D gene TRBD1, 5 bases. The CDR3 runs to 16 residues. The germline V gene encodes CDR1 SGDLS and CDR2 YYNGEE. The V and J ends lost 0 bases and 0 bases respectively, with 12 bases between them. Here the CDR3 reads CASSVGLGVMNTEAFF. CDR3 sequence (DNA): TGTGCCAGCAGCGTAGGGTTAGGGGTTATGAACACTGAAGCTTTCTTT.

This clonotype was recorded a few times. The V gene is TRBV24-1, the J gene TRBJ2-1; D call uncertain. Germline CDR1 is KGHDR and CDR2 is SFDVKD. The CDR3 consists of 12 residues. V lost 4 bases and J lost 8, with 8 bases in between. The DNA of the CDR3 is TGTGCCACCAGTGAAGACGGGTATGAGCAGTTCTTC. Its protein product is CATSEDGYEQFF.

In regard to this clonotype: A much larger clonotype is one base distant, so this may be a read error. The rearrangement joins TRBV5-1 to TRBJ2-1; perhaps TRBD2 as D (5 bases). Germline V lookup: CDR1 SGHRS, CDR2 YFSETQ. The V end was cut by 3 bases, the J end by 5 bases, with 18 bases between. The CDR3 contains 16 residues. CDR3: CASSSAGVSLHNEQFF. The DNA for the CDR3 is TGCGCCAGCAGCTCGGCGGGCGTGAGCCTCCACAATGAGCAGTTCTTC.

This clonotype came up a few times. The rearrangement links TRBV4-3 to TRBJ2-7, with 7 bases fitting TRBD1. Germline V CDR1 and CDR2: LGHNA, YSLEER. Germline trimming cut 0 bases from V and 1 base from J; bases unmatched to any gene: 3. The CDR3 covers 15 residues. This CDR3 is CASSQDQGVSYEQYF. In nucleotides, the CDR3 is TGCGCCAGCAGCCAAGATCAGGGGGTTTCCTACGAGCAGTACTTC.

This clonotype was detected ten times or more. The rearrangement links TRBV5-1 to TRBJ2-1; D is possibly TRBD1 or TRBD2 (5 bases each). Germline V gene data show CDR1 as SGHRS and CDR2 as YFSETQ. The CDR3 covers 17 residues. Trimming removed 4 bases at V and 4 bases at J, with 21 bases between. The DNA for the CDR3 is TGCGCCAGCAGCACGGGGCTCCAAGAAGGACATTACAATGAGCAGTTCTTC. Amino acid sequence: CASSTGLQEGHYNEQFF.

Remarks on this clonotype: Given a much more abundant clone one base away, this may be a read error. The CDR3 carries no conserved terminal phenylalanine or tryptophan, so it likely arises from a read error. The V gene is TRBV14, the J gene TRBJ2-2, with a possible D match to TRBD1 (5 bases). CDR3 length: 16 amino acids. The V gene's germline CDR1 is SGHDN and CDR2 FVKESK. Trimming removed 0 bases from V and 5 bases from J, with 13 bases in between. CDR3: CASSQEDRSGTGELFL. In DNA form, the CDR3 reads TGTGCCAGCAGCCAAGAGGATCGCTCAGGGACCGGGGAGCTGTTTCTT.

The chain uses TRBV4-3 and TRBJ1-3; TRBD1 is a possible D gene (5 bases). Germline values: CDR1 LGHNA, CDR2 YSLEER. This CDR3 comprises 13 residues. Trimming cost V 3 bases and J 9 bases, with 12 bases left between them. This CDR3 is CASSQAWDSTIYF. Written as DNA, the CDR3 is TGCGCCAGCAGCCAGGCCTGGGACTCCACCATATATTTT.

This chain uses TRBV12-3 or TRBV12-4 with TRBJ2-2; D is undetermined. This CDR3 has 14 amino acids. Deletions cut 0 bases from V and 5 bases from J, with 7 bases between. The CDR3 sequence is CASSLAHRTGELFF. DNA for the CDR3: TGTGCCAGCAGTTTAGCGCACAGAACCGGGGAGCTGTTTTTT.

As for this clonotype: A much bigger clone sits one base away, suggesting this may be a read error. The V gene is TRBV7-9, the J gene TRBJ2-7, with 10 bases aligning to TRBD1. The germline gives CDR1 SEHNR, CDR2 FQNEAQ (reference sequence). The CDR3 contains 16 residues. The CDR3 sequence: CASSSQPGQGTYEQCF. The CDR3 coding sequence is TGTGCCAGCAGCTCACAACCGGGACAGGGGACGTACGAGCAGTGCTTC.

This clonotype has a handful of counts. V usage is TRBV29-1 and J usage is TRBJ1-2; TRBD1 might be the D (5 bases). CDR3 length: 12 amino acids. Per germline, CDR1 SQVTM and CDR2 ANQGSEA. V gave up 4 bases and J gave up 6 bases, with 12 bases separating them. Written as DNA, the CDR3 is TGCAGCGTTGTTGAAAAAGGGGATGGCTACACCTTC. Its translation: CSVVEKGDGYTF. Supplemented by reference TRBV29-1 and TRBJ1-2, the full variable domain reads SAVISQKPSRDICQRGTSLTIQCQVDSQVTMMFWYRQQPGQSLTLIATANQGSEATYESGFVIDKFPISRPNLTFSTLTVSNMSPEDSSIYLCSVVEKGDGYTFGSGTRLTVV.

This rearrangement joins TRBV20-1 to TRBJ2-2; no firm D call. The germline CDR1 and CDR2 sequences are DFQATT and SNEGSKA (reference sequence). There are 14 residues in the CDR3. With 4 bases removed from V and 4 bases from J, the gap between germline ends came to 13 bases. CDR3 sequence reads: CSAKGLETTGELFF. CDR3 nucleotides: TGCAGTGCTAAGGGTCTAGAAACCACCGGGGAGCTGTTTTTT.

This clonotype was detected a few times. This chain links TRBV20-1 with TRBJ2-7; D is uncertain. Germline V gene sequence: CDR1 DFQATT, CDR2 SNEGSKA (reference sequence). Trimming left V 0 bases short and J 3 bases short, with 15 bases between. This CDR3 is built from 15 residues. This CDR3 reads CSARDRKGLLYEQYF. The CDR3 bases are TGCAGTGCTAGAGATCGAAAAGGCCTCCTCTACGAGCAGTACTTC.

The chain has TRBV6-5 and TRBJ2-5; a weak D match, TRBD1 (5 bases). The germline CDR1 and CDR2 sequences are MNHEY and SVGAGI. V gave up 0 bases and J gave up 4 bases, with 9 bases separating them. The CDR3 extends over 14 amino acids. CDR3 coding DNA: TGTGCCAGCAGTTACTCCTCGCAGGGAGAGACCCAGTACTTC. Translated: CASSYSSQGETQYF.

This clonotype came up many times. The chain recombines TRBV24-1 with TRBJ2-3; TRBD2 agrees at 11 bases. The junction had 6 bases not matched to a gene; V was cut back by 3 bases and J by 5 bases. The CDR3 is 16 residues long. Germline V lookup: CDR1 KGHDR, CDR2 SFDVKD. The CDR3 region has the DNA TGTGCCACCAGTGATCCACTAGCGGGAGTGGAAGATACGCAGTATTTT. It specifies CATSDPLAGVEDTQYF.

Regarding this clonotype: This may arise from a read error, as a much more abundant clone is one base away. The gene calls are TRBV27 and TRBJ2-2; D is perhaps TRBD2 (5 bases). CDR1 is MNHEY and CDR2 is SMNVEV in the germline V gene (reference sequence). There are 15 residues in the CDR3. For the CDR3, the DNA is TGTGCCAGCAGTATATGGGCACCTGAGACCGGGAAGCTGTTTTTT. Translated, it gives CASSIWAPETGKLFF.

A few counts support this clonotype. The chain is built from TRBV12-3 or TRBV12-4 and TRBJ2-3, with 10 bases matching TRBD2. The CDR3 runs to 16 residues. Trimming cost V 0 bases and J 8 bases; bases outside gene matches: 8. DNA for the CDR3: TGTGCCAGCAGTTTAGCCGTTAGCGGGGGGACGGGTACGCAGTATTTT. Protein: CASSLAVSGGTGTQYF.

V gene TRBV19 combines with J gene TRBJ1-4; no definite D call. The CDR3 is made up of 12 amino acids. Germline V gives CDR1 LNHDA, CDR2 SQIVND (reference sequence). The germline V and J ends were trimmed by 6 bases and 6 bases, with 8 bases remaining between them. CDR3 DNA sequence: TGTGCCAGTAGCCCGTTGGATGAAAAACTGTTTTTT. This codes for CASSPLDEKLFF.

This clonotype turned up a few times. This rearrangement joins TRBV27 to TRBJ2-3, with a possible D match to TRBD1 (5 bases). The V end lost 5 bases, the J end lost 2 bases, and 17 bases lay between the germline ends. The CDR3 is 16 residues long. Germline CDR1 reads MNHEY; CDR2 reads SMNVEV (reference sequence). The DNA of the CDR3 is TGTGCCAGCAGTCGATCGCAGGGCTTTGACACAGATACGCAGTATTTT. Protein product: CASSRSQGFDTDTQYF.

CDR3 region: CASTTGQGSYEQYF. The CDR3 nucleotides are TGCGCCAGCACGACGGGACAGGGGTCCTACGAGCAGTACTTC. The chain joins TRBV5-1 to TRBJ2-7, with 10 bases aligning to TRBD1. CDR1 is SGHRS, CDR2 YFSETQ, per germline. V lost 6 bases to trimming and J lost 1 base; unmatched junction nucleotides: 4. CDR3 length: 14 residues.

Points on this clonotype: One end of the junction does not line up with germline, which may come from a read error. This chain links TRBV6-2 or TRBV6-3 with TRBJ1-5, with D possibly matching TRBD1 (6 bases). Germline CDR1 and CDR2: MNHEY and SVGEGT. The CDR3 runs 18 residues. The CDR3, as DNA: TGTGCCAACAGAAGTATATTTATGGGGGCTCGCGGCCCTCCGCCCCAGCCTTTT. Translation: CANRSIFMGARGPPPQPF.

This CDR3 is CASSPTGGFYEQYF. The CDR3 DNA follows: TGTGCCAGCAGTCCGACAGGGGGCTTCTACGAGCAGTACTTC. The rearrangement uses TRBV12-3 or TRBV12-4 and TRBJ2-7; 10 bases are shared with TRBD1. J gave up 3 bases and V 5 bases, and 4 bases lay outside the gene matches. The CDR3 contains 14 residues.